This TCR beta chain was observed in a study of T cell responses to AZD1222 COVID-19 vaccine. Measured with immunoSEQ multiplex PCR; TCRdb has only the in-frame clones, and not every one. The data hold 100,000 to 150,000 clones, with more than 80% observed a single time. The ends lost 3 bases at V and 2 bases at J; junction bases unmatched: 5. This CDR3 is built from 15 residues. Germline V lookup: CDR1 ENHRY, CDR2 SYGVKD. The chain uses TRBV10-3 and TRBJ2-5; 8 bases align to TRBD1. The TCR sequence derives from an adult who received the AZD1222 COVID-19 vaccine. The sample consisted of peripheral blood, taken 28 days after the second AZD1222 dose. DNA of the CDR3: TGTGCCATCAGTGACTCGGACAGGGCACAAGAGACCCAGTACTTC. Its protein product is CAISDSDRAQETQYF.